The next 21 T cell receptor beta chains were all read from a single sample in a study of OX40 agonist ivuxolimab in advanced cancers. Assay used: immunoSEQ multiplex PCR; TCRdb lists only in-frame clones, some missing. The table lists about 47,000 clones, around four fifths of them singletons. The starting material was CD4+ or CD8+ T cells sorted from blood, obtained in a trial of the OX40 agonist ivuxolimab. The source of these receptors is an adult with an advanced solid tumor such as melanoma, head and neck, liver or kidney cancer.

The V gene is TRBV5-6, the J gene TRBJ2-7; D is unresolved. Germline CDR1 and CDR2: SGHDT and YYEEEE. V gave up 1 base and J gave up 4 bases, with 9 bases separating them. The CDR3 loop spans 13 amino acids. The CDR3 coding sequence is TGTGCCAGCAGCTTGAACAGCCTTTACGAGCAGTACTTC. Its translation: CASSLNSLYEQYF. Looking up the rest from reference TRBV5-6 and TRBJ2-7 gives the full variable domain: DAGVTQSPTHLIKTRGQQVTLRCSPKSGHDTVSWYQQALGQGPQFIFQYYEEEERQRGNFPDRFSGHQFPNYSSELNVNALLLGDSALYLCASSLNSLYEQYFGPGTRLTVT.

The chain recombines TRBV28 with TRBJ1-3, with D hard to call. Per the germline V gene, CDR1 is MDHEN and CDR2 is SYDVKM. The V end lost 6 bases, the J end lost 2 bases, and 11 bases lay between the germline ends. The length of the CDR3 is 14 residues. The CDR3 region is CASSSIVAGNTIYF. The CDR3 DNA is TGTGCCAGCAGCTCCATAGTAGCTGGAAACACCATATATTTT.

This chain uses TRBV2 with TRBJ2-7, with a weak D call TRBD1 (5 bases). This CDR3 region has 11 residues. Germline V gene sequence: CDR1 SNHLY, CDR2 FYNNEI. V was trimmed by 6 bases and J by 6 bases, leaving 9 bases between them. CDR3 protein: CASRARGEQYF. In DNA, the CDR3 is TGTGCCAGCAGAGCTAGGGGCGAGCAGTACTTC.

The V gene is TRBV6-5, the J gene TRBJ2-7; D not resolved. The germline V and J ends were trimmed by 5 bases and 3 bases, with 17 bases remaining between them. There are 15 residues in the CDR3. Germline V gene lookup returns CDR1 MNHEY and CDR2 SVGAGI. The CDR3 protein is CASSLGPLGVYEQYF. The CDR3 bases are TGTGCCAGCAGTCTGGGCCCGTTAGGAGTCTACGAGCAGTACTTC.

The J gene is TRBJ2-2, the V gene TRBV29-1; D remains ambiguous. CDR1 and CDR2 (germline): SQVTM, ANQGSEA. Trimming removed 4 bases from V and 2 bases from J, with 8 bases in between. The CDR3 loop spans 13 amino acids. CDR3 coding DNA: TGCAGCGTTGCCAAGCAAAACACCGGGGAGCTGTTTTTT. Translated, it gives CSVAKQNTGELFF.

V and J are TRBV5-1 and TRBJ2-5; tentatively, D is TRBD1 (6 bases). The CDR3 is made up of 14 amino acids. Germline loops: CDR1 SGHRS, CDR2 YFSETQ. The germline V and J ends were trimmed by 4 bases and 0 bases, with 10 bases remaining between them. The CDR3 is CASSPGAYQETQYF. DNA for the CDR3: TGCGCCAGCAGCCCAGGGGCGTACCAAGAGACCCAGTACTTC.

This sequence joins TRBV28 and TRBJ1-2, with 11 bases fitting TRBD1. Germline lookup yields CDR1 MDHEN and CDR2 SYDVKM. This CDR3 spans 14 amino acids. With 9 bases clipped from V and 8 bases from J, the junction kept 11 bases outside the gene matches. CDR3 region: CASTSRTGGWGYTF. CDR3 DNA sequence: TGTGCCAGTACCAGCAGGACAGGGGGCTGGGGCTACACCTTC.

This clone was seen only once. The rearrangement uses TRBV7-9 and TRBJ2-1, with TRBD2 matching 7 bases. The CDR3 spans 15 residues. In germline, CDR1 is SEHNR, CDR2 FQNEAQ (reference sequence). V gave up 5 bases and J gave up 4 bases; unmatched junction bases: 8. Here the CDR3 reads CASSPSGREYNEQFF. CDR3 sequence (DNA): TGTGCCAGCAGCCCCAGCGGGCGGGAGTACAATGAGCAGTTCTTC.

V and J are TRBV18 and TRBJ2-2; a possible D gene is TRBD1 (6 bases). V shed 4 bases and J shed 0 bases, with 6 bases lying between them. This CDR3 spans 14 amino acids. Germline CDR1 reads KGHSH; CDR2 reads LQKENI. The CDR3 reads CASSQGANTGELFF. The CDR3 DNA reads as TGTGCCAGCTCACAGGGGGCGAACACCGGGGAGCTGTTTTTT.

Sample share makes this clone medium-sized. The chain links TRBV5-1 to TRBJ2-5, with D tentatively TRBD1 or TRBD2 (5 bases each). Germline loops: CDR1 SGHRS, CDR2 YFSETQ. V dropped 4 bases and J dropped 3 bases, with 16 bases sitting between them. There are 15 residues in the CDR3. The CDR3: CASSVAGGSEETQYF. CDR3 coding DNA: TGCGCCAGCAGCGTAGCTGGGGGTTCGGAAGAGACCCAGTACTTC.

This clone was detected once. This chain links TRBV6-5 with TRBJ1-2; 8 bases are a match to TRBD1. V gave up 10 bases and J gave up 2 bases; unmatched junction bases: 3. Germline CDR1 and CDR2: MNHEY and SVGAGI. The CDR3 spans 12 residues. CDR3 residues: CATRTGNYGYTF. The CDR3 nucleotides read TGTGCCACCCGGACAGGGAACTATGGCTACACCTTC.

The genes are TRBV6-5 and TRBJ1-5, with a tentative D call TRBD1 (5 bases). Trimming stripped 6 bases from V and 4 bases from J, with 10 bases between. The CDR3 loop spans 13 amino acids. Looked up from germline, CDR1 is MNHEY and CDR2 is SVGAGI. The CDR3 sequence: CASRPTGNQPQHF. In nucleotides, the CDR3 is TGTGCCAGCAGACCTACAGGTAATCAGCCCCAGCATTTT.

The chain couples TRBV6-1 to TRBJ2-7; D gene unclear. Germline CDR1 and CDR2: MNHNS and SASEGT. The CDR3 spans 14 residues. The V gene lost 4 bases and the J gene lost 0 bases, with 10 bases spanning the gap. CDR3 bases: TGTGCCAGCAGTGTTGCACTAAACTCCTACGAGCAGTACTTC. Translating gives CASSVALNSYEQYF.

The J gene is TRBJ2-1, the V gene TRBV7-9; D is uncertain. The CDR3 totals 14 residues. CDR1 and CDR2 (germline): SEHNR, FQNEAQ (reference sequence). Trimming pared 5 bases from V and 10 bases from J, leaving 18 bases between. The CDR3 DNA is TGTGCCAGCAGCCCCACCGACGGCGTAGGGGAGCAGTTCTTC. This encodes CASSPTDGVGEQFF.

The chain couples TRBV5-1 to TRBJ2-2; no firm D call. Trimming cost V 5 bases and J 0 bases, with 8 bases left between them. This CDR3 spans 14 amino acids. Germline CDR1 is SGHRS and CDR2 is YFSETQ. CDR3 DNA sequence: TGCGCCAGCAGGGGATCAGCGAACACCGGGGAGCTGTTTTTT. It yields the protein CASRGSANTGELFF.

V and J are TRBV2 and TRBJ2-6; D may be TRBD1 (5 bases). With 6 bases removed from V and 0 bases from J, the gap between germline ends came to 12 bases. This CDR3 has 16 amino acids. Germline V gene lookup returns CDR1 SNHLY and CDR2 FYNNEI. CDR3 sequence: CASREKGISGANVLTF. The CDR3, as DNA: TGTGCCAGCAGAGAGAAGGGGATCTCTGGGGCCAACGTCCTGACTTTC.

V gene TRBV6-6 combines with J gene TRBJ1-1; D ambiguous. The V end lost 2 bases, the J end lost 1 base, and 8 bases lay between the germline ends. The CDR3 is 14 amino acids. Germline-derived CDR1 and CDR2 are MNHNY and SVGAGI (reference sequence). The DNA for the CDR3 is TGTGCCAGCAGTTACAACTTCGAGAACACTGAAGCTTTCTTT. Protein product: CASSYNFENTEAFF.

The V gene is TRBV21-1, the J gene TRBJ2-3; TRBD1 is the table's D call, not checked against the DNA. TRBV21-1 is labeled a pseudogene. This CDR3 has 16 amino acids. The CDR3 reads CASSKEDRGSTDTQYF. For the CDR3, the DNA is TGTGCCAGCAGCAAAGAAGACAGGGGAAGCACAGATACGCAGTATTTT.

This chain links TRBV28 with TRBJ1-2; D remains ambiguous. This CDR3 spans 14 amino acids. The germline gives CDR1 MDHEN, CDR2 SYDVKM. V was cut by 6 bases and J by 8 bases, with 19 bases left in between. The DNA of the CDR3 is TGTGCCAGCAGCCCCCACAGAGATCCTTGGGGCTACACCTTC. Its translation is CASSPHRDPWGYTF.

The gene calls are TRBV7-9 and TRBJ2-1; D ambiguous. Trimming removed 5 bases from V and 13 bases from J, with 15 bases in between. The length of the CDR3 is 12 residues. CDR1 and CDR2 (germline): SEHNR, FQNEAQ (reference sequence). The DNA of the CDR3 is TGTGCCAGCAGCCATCCGGCCGGGCGCCAGTTCTTC. It translates to CASSHPAGRQFF.

The chain employs TRBV19 and TRBJ1-1, with TRBD1 as a possible D gene (5 bases). There are 14 residues in the CDR3. Germline values: CDR1 LNHDA, CDR2 SQIVND (reference sequence). The V end lost 7 bases, the J end lost 5 bases, and 17 bases lay between the germline ends. The DNA for the CDR3 is TGTGCCAGTACAAAGCAGGGAAGCGGTACTGAAGCTTTCTTT. The encoded protein is CASTKQGSGTEAFF.